Below, 31 T cell receptor beta chains from the same sample are listed, as sequenced in a study of blood T cell repertoires in COVID-19. Generated by immunoSEQ multiplex PCR, the TCRdb table keeps only in-frame clones and is missing some. The table records 250,000 to 300,000 clones, 80% to 90% of them present only once. Material: PBMCs or T cells enriched from blood (not recorded which). The receptors here all came from a woman aged 45 to 65 who had recovered from COVID-19.

The gene calls are TRBV7-9 and TRBJ1-1; D remains ambiguous. Germline values: CDR1 SEHNR, CDR2 FQNEAQ (reference sequence). V was trimmed by 7 bases and J by 0 bases, leaving 9 bases between them. The CDR3 is 13 amino acids. CDR3 residues: CASILSLNTEAFF. DNA of the CDR3: TGTGCCAGCATCCTCTCTTTGAACACTGAAGCTTTCTTT.

The rearrangement uses TRBV29-1 and TRBJ2-3; TRBD2 matches 9 bases. The CDR3 loop spans 14 amino acids. V shed 4 bases, J shed 8 bases, and the junction held 10 bases outside the gene matches. CDR1 and CDR2 from the germline V gene are SQVTM and ANQGSEA. CDR3 bases: TGCAGCGTTGGTGGGACTAGCCTAGGGGTTACGCAGTATTTT. Its translation: CSVGGTSLGVTQYF.

The CDR3 DNA sequence: TGCAGCTCCCGGAAGGGGGGGGCCGCCCCCCCTAGAAGCAATGAAAAACTGTTTTTT. It yields the protein CSSRKGGAAPPRSNEKLFF. The gene calls are TRBV29-1 and TRBJ1-4; a possible D gene is TRBD1 (6 bases). V was clipped by 8 bases and J by 5 bases, with 33 bases between them. In germline, CDR1 is SQVTM, CDR2 ANQGSEA. This CDR3 contains 19 residues.

The rearrangement joins TRBV2 to TRBJ1-3; D perhaps matches TRBD1 (6 bases). The germline V gene encodes CDR1 SNHLY and CDR2 FYNNEI. There are 14 residues in the CDR3. The germline V and J ends were trimmed by 2 bases and 4 bases, with 9 bases remaining between them. CDR3 nucleotide sequence: TGTGCCAGCAGTGAACGGACAGTGGGAAACACCATATATTTT. Translation: CASSERTVGNTIYF. The variable domain in full, completed from reference TRBV2 and TRBJ1-3, reads EPEVTQTPSHQVTQMGQEVILRCVPISNHLYFYWYRQILGQKVEFLVSFYNNEISEKSEIFDDQFSVERPDGSNFTLKIRSTKLEDSAMYFCASSERTVGNTIYFGEGSWLTVV.

The rearrangement uses TRBV28 and TRBJ1-2, with 8 positions matching TRBD1. Germline loops: CDR1 MDHEN, CDR2 SYDVKM. V shed 1 base, J shed 4 bases, and the junction held 5 bases outside the gene matches. This CDR3 spans 15 amino acids. Written as DNA, the CDR3 is TGTGCCAGCAGTTTATTTGCAGGGGGCGTCTATGGCTACACCTTC. Protein: CASSLFAGGVYGYTF.

V gene TRBV19 combines with J gene TRBJ2-1; 8 nucleotides match TRBD2. CDR1 and CDR2 (germline): LNHDA, SQIVND (reference sequence). This CDR3 region has 12 residues. J lost 10 bases, V lost 3 bases, and 2 bases had no gene match. CDR3 in amino acids: CASSMGLGEQFF. In DNA, the CDR3 is TGTGCCAGTAGTATGGGACTAGGAGAGCAGTTCTTC.

The chain joins TRBV5-5 to TRBJ1-1; D is unclear. The CDR3 loop spans 13 amino acids. The germline V and J ends were trimmed by 1 base and 5 bases, with 9 bases remaining between them. The germline V gene has CDR1 SGHKS and CDR2 YYEKEE (reference sequence). In nucleotides, the CDR3 is TGTGCCAGCAGCTTGCCGCTGCGGACTGAAGCTTTCTTT. This sequence encodes CASSLPLRTEAFF.

In this sample, this clone turned up a few times. This chain joins TRBV6-5 and TRBJ2-7; TRBD1 might be the D (6 bases). This CDR3 is built from 12 residues. Trimming removed 5 bases from V and 7 bases from J, with 12 bases in between. Germline lookup yields CDR1 MNHEY and CDR2 SVGAGI. Here the CDR3 reads CASSRQGPEQYF. The CDR3, as DNA: TGTGCCAGCAGTCGCCAGGGGCCAGAGCAGTACTTC.

The J gene is TRBJ2-1, the V gene TRBV27; 10 bases line up with TRBD2. J was trimmed by 3 bases and V by 5 bases; bases with no gene match: 4. Germline CDR1 reads MNHEY; CDR2 reads SMNVEV (reference sequence). There are 15 residues in the CDR3. CDR3 sequence: CASSPQREGYNEQFF. Written as DNA, the CDR3 is TGTGCCAGCAGTCCGCAGCGGGAGGGCTACAATGAGCAGTTCTTC.

The CDR3 coding sequence is TGCGCCAGCAGCTTAGGGGGCATCGGCACAGATACGCAGTATTTT. It translates to CASSLGGIGTDTQYF. The chain couples TRBV5-1 to TRBJ2-3; 7 bases match TRBD1. With V trimmed by 2 bases and J by 1 base, 4 bases remained unmatched. In germline, CDR1 is SGHRS, CDR2 YFSETQ. The CDR3 length is 15 residues.

The chain's CDR3 is CASRAGGMSYEQYF. The CDR3 DNA is TGTGCCAGCAGAGCGGGAGGGATGTCCTACGAGCAGTACTTC. This chain joins TRBV28 and TRBJ2-7; 10 nucleotides agree with TRBD2. The V gene end was trimmed by 6 bases and the J gene end by 1 base; junction bases not matched to a gene: 3. CDR3 size: 14 residues. Germline V gives CDR1 MDHEN, CDR2 SYDVKM.

The genes are TRBV7-9 and TRBJ1-2; D unclear. In germline, CDR1 is SEHNR, CDR2 FQNEAQ (reference sequence). There are 12 residues in the CDR3. Deletions cut 1 base from V and 8 bases from J, with 8 bases between. The CDR3 spells CASSLESRGYTF. The CDR3 nucleotides are TGTGCCAGCAGCTTAGAAAGTCGGGGCTACACCTTC.

The V and J genes are TRBV29-1 and TRBJ2-3; TRBD1 agrees at 7 bases. Per germline, CDR1 SQVTM and CDR2 ANQGSEA. The CDR3 has 11 residues. V lost 3 bases to trimming and J lost 7 bases; unmatched junction nucleotides: 1. CDR3 sequence: CSVDRGNTQYF. CDR3 bases: TGCAGCGTTGACAGGGGGAATACGCAGTATTTT.

This clone was recorded only once. The rearrangement joins TRBV27 to TRBJ1-2, with a tentative D call TRBD1 (6 bases). Germline-derived CDR1 and CDR2 are MNHEY and SMNVEV (reference sequence). V gave up 5 bases and J gave up 6 bases, with 13 bases separating them. The CDR3 is 13 residues long. The CDR3: CASSIRTENGYTF. The CDR3 DNA follows: TGTGCCAGCAGTATTCGGACAGAAAATGGCTACACCTTC.

The V and J genes are TRBV3-1 (or the pseudogene TRBV3-2) and TRBJ1-3; no firm D call. CDR1 LGHDT and CDR2 YNNKEL come from the germline V gene (reference sequence). This CDR3 comprises 14 residues. Trimming stripped 6 bases from V and 0 bases from J, with 9 bases between. The CDR3 DNA sequence: TGTGCCAGCAGTCTCGTTAACTCTGGAAACACCATATATTTT. Its protein is CASSLVNSGNTIYF.

The rearrangement links TRBV5-8 to TRBJ2-2, with D possibly matching TRBD1 (5 bases). The CDR3 length is 14 residues. Germline V gene data show CDR1 as SGHTS and CDR2 as YDEGEE. Deletions cut 3 bases from V and 7 bases from J, with 13 bases between. The chain's CDR3 is CASSYRTTVGELFF. In DNA, the CDR3 is TGTGCCAGCAGCTACAGGACAACTGTCGGGGAGCTGTTTTTT.

This clone came up once. This chain joins TRBV27 and TRBJ1-2; D remains unclear. The length of the CDR3 is 14 residues. Germline CDR1 reads MNHEY; CDR2 reads SMNVEV (reference sequence). The V end lost 2 bases, the J end lost 6 bases, and 13 bases lay between the germline ends. CDR3 amino acids: CASSLTVSLNGYTF. The CDR3 DNA is TGTGCCAGCAGTTTAACGGTTTCCCTCAATGGCTACACCTTC.

The chain joins TRBV14 to TRBJ2-7; TRBD1 matches at 8 bases. V lost 1 base and J lost 4; bases outside the gene matches: 9. The V gene's germline CDR1 is SGHDN and CDR2 FVKESK. The CDR3 length is 16 residues. CDR3 in amino acids: CASSQGGTGTLYEQYF. The DNA of the CDR3 is TGTGCCAGCAGCCAAGGAGGGACAGGCACCCTGTACGAGCAGTACTTC. Full variable domain (missing parts from reference TRBV14 and TRBJ2-7): EAGVTQFPSHSVIEKGQTVTLRCDPISGHDNLYWYRRVMGKEIKFLLHFVKESKQDESGMPNNRFLAERTGGTYSTLKVQPAELEDSGVYFCASSQGGTGTLYEQYFGPGTRLTVT.

V gene TRBV7-8 combines with J gene TRBJ1-5; the D is unclear. Germline V CDR1 and CDR2: SGHVS, FQNEAQ. V gave up 6 bases and J gave up 2 bases, with 14 bases separating them. The CDR3 is made up of 15 amino acids. CDR3 residues: CASSGEGSRNQPQHF. The CDR3 DNA reads as TGTGCCAGCAGTGGAGAGGGCTCGCGCAATCAGCCCCAGCATTTT.

The CDR3 nucleotides are TGTGCCACCAGGGACAGTCCGAACACTGAAGCTTTCTTT. It codes for CATRDSPNTEAFF. This sequence joins TRBV24-1 and TRBJ1-1; D is possibly TRBD1 (6 bases). Trimming pared 7 bases from V and 1 base from J, leaving 9 bases between. The CDR3 is 13 amino acids. Germline-derived CDR1 and CDR2 are KGHDR and SFDVKD.

This clone has just one count. The rearrangement uses TRBV11-3 and TRBJ2-3, with 7 bases lining up with TRBD1. In germline, CDR1 is SGHNT, CDR2 YENEEA. Losses at the gene ends were 4 bases for V and 8 bases for J; bases not matched to a gene: 9. The length of the CDR3 is 14 residues. The CDR3 sequence: CASSSPRGRITQYF. Written as DNA, the CDR3 is TGTGCCAGCAGCTCCCCGAGGGGGCGAATTACGCAGTATTTT.

The V call is TRBV28, the J call TRBJ2-2; 7 nucleotides agree with TRBD2. The CDR3 covers 15 residues. Germline CDR1 and CDR2: MDHEN and SYDVKM. V shed 3 bases, J shed 3 bases, and the junction held 4 bases outside the gene matches. CDR3 bases: TGTGCCAGCAGTTTGACTAGCAGAGACACCGGGGAGCTGTTTTTT. Its translation: CASSLTSRDTGELFF.

The CDR3 region is CASSAGTSVTGELFF. CDR3 bases: TGTGCCAGCAGTGCCGGGACTAGCGTCACCGGGGAGCTGTTTTTT. The chain couples TRBV27 to TRBJ2-2; 10 bases are a match to TRBD2. CDR1 is MNHEY, CDR2 SMNVEV, per germline (reference sequence). The CDR3 is made up of 15 amino acids. After removal of 5 bases from V and 4 bases from J, the junction contained 4 bases not matched to a gene.

This clone was recorded only once. This chain links TRBV5-1 with TRBJ1-1; 8 bases agree with TRBD1. Trimming removed 4 bases from V and 0 bases from J; junction bases left unmatched: 8. Germline CDR1 SGHRS, CDR2 YFSETQ. The CDR3 sequence is 16 residues long. Here the CDR3 reads CASSLQPTGVNTEAFF. CDR3 nucleotide sequence: TGCGCCAGCAGCCTCCAACCGACAGGGGTGAACACTGAAGCTTTCTTT.

The chain carries TRBV10-2 and TRBJ2-3; 11 bases line up with TRBD2. CDR3 size: 20 residues. The germline V gene has CDR1 WSHSY and CDR2 SAAADI. The V and J ends lost 0 bases and 3 bases, in that order; junction bases with no gene match: 14. For the CDR3, the DNA is TGCGCCAGCAGTGAGTCGTGGCCCGGAGTTAGCGGGAGGGTAACAGATACGCAGTATTTT. This encodes CASSESWPGVSGRVTDTQYF.

The chain is built from TRBV3-1 (or the pseudogene TRBV3-2) and TRBJ2-3; 8 bases align to TRBD2. The CDR3 has 20 amino acids. Per germline, CDR1 LGHDT and CDR2 YNNKEL (reference sequence). The junction had 20 bases not matched to a gene; V was cut back by 3 bases and J by 3 bases. The CDR3 reads CASSHPSGSEARRETDTQYF. CDR3 coding DNA: TGTGCCAGCAGCCACCCCAGCGGGAGTGAGGCCCGTCGGGAAACAGATACGCAGTATTTT.

V usage is TRBV25-1 and J usage is TRBJ2-3; 10 nucleotides align to TRBD2. Trimming removed 6 bases from V and 4 bases from J; junction bases left unmatched: 4. Germline CDR1 reads MGHDK; CDR2 reads SYGVNS. CDR3 size: 14 residues. CDR3 DNA sequence: TGTGCCAGCAGAGCTAGCGGGAGCCCAGATACGCAGTATTTT. Its protein product is CASRASGSPDTQYF. The full variable domain, in which reference TRBV25-1 and TRBJ2-3 provide the parts outside the CDR3, is EADIYQTPRYLVIGTGKKITLECSQTMGHDKMYWYQQDPGMELHLIHYSYGVNSTEKGDLSSESTVSRIRTEHFPLTLESARPSHTSQYLCASRASGSPDTQYFGPGTRLTVL.

The V and J genes are TRBV18 and TRBJ2-2; 9 bases align to TRBD2. Per the germline V gene, CDR1 is KGHSH and CDR2 is LQKENI. CDR3 length: 18 residues. The V and J ends lost 2 bases and 0 bases, in that order; junction bases with no gene match: 7. Written as DNA, the CDR3 is TGTGCCAGCTCACCAAGACAGGCGGGAGGGTCGAACACCGGGGAGCTGTTTTTT. Translation: CASSPRQAGGSNTGELFF.

This chain connects TRBV28 to TRBJ2-3; 9 bases match TRBD2. The germline V gene encodes CDR1 MDHEN and CDR2 SYDVKM. After removal of 5 bases from V and 6 bases from J, the junction contained 6 bases not matched to a gene. This CDR3 has 14 amino acids. CDR3 DNA sequence: TGTGCCAGCAGTCTATTAGCGGGGGATGATACGCAGTATTTT. This codes for CASSLLAGDDTQYF.

Worth noting for this clone: In the same sample, other DNA sequences code for this CDR3. V is TRBV10-3 and J is TRBJ1-1; 9 positions agree with TRBD1. V dropped 6 bases and J dropped 1; count of bases not matched to a gene: 3. This CDR3 region has 14 residues. Per the germline V gene, CDR1 is ENHRY and CDR2 is SYGVKD. CDR3 sequence reads: CAIRAGQGNTEAFF. In nucleotides, the CDR3 is TGTGCCATCAGGGCGGGACAGGGGAACACTGAAGCTTTCTTT.

This rearrangement joins TRBV6-2 or TRBV6-3 to TRBJ2-3; D possibly corresponds to TRBD2 (6 bases). From germline, CDR1 is MNHEY and CDR2 SVGEGT. Trimming took 2 bases from V and 0 from J, leaving 9 bases between them. This CDR3 region has 15 residues. CDR3 residues: CASSYISGSTDTQYF. The CDR3 DNA follows: TGTGCCAGCAGTTACATCAGCGGGAGCACAGATACGCAGTATTTT.